This TCR beta chain originates from a study of shared clonotypes between healthy human individuals. The overall study: Each donor's CD8 memory used one plate, CD8 naive two, each CD4 subset three.

CD8 cells classed as naive were CD45RO-negative and positively selected for CCR7, excluding terminally differentiated effector memory CD45RA+ cells. Genomic DNA per cell subset filled all wells of several immunoSEQ plates. Per sorted-subset replicate PCR, input was around 200 ng DNA, representing about 32,000 T cell genomes. TCRdb keeps only in-frame clones here, not all; method: immunoSEQ multiplex PCR. The sample consists of more than 2 million clones, roughly 93% of them appearing once. Sequences were obtained from naive CD8+ T cells from PBMCs. This TCR was sampled from a man aged 18 to 29 in good health. Some clones in this sample may be carry-over from other donors' samples.

DNA for the CDR3: TGTGCCAGCAGGCTCCTCGGGACAGGGGCCACCCGGGCCTACGAGCAGTACTTC. Encoded protein: CASRLLGTGATRAYEQYF. This chain uses TRBV27 with TRBJ2-7; 10 nucleotides agree with TRBD1. The germline CDR1 and CDR2 sequences are MNHEY and SMNVEV (reference sequence). V lost 6 bases to trimming and J lost 2 bases; unmatched junction nucleotides: 16. The CDR3 covers 18 residues.